This T cell receptor beta chain was captured in a study of breast tumors, draining lymph nodes, adjacent tissues. Samples came from axillary lymph nodes draining the breast cancer. Using its own MiXCR run on the multiplex PCR reads, TCRdb lists one record per CDR3 protein. This repertoire shows 150,000 to 200,000 distinct CDR3 sequences, approximately 33% found once; its top ten account for 3% to 4%. Study-wide results and caveats: Data fit most tumor T cells coming from lymph node, expanding in tumor. That most tumor T cells come from lymph nodes remained unproven. Tumor TCR diversity was below lymph nodes but above nontumor tissue.

V shed 4 bases, J shed 0 bases, and the junction held 12 bases outside the gene matches. This CDR3 comprises 20 residues. CDR1 and CDR2 (germline): SEHNR, FQNEAQ (reference sequence). A note on this clonotype: Its antigen is still unknown.

This sequence originates from a female donor with breast cancer. Some clones in this sample may be carry-over from other donors' samples. The sequencing input was axillary lymph node tissue. V gene TRBV7-9 combines with J gene TRBJ2-3; the match to TRBD2 covers 14 bases. Here the CDR3 DNA reads TGTGCCAGCAGCTGGGCAATTGGGACTAGCGGGGGAGCTAGCACAGATACGCAGTATTTT. Encoded protein: CASSWAIGTSGGASTDTQYF.